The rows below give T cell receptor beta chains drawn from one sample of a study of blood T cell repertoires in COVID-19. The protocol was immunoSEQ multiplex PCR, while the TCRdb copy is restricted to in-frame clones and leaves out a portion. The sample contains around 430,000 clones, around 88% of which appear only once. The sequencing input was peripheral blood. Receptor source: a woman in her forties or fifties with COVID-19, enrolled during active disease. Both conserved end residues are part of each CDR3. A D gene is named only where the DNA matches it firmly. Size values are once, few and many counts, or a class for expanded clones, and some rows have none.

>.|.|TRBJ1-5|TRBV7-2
CASSLDGTIGGPQHF
TGTGCCAGCAGCTTAGATGGGACAATCGGTGGGCCCCAGCATTTT
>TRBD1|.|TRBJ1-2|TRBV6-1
CASSELRDRACHTF
TGTGCCAGCAGTGAACTTAGGGACAGGGCCTGTCACACCTTC
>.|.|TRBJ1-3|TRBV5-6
CASSSEGGYTIYF
TGTGCCAGCAGCTCGGAGGGAGGGTACACCATATATTTT
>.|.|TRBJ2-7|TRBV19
CASTQTGTQYEQYF
TGTGCCAGTACCCAGACCGGGACACAATACGAGCAGTACTTC
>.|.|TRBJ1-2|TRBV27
CASRRTVSDSYYGYTF
TGTGCCAGCAGAAGGACAGTCTCCGACAGTTACTATGGCTACACCTTC
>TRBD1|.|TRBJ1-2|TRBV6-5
CASSPGQDRVYGYTF
TGTGCCAGCAGTCCAGGCCAGGACAGGGTCTATGGCTACACCTTC
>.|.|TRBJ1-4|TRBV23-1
CASRPMGGGESEKLFF
TGCGCCAGCCGACCTATGGGGGGTGGGGAGAGTGAAAAACTGTTTTTT
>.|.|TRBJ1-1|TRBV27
CASSLSSGPTEAFF
TGTGCCAGCAGTTTATCCTCAGGGCCCACTGAAGCTTTCTTT
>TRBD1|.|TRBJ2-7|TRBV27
CASSGWGKGASYEQYF
TGTGCCAGCAGTGGCTGGGGGAAGGGGGCCTCCTACGAGCAGTACTTC
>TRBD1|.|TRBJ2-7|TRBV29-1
CSVDQGDRVNEQYF
TGCAGCGTTGACCAGGGGGACAGGGTGAACGAGCAGTACTTC
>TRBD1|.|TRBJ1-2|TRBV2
CASSEWDRALYGYTF
TGTGCCAGCAGTGAATGGGACAGGGCGCTCTATGGCTACACCTTC
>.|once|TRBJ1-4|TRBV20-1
CSAREREKLFF
TGCAGTGCTAGAGAGCGAGAAAAACTGTTTTTT
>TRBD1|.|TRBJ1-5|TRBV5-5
CASSLGTGVSNQPQHF
TGTGCCAGCAGCTTGGGTACAGGGGTTAGCAATCAGCCCCAGCATTTT
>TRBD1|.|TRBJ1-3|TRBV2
CASRRGTASGNTIYF
TGTGCCAGCAGACGCGGGACAGCCTCTGGAAACACCATATATTTT
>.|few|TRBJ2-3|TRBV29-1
CSVLGGAKADTQYF
TGCAGCGTCCTTGGCGGGGCGAAGGCAGATACGCAGTATTTT
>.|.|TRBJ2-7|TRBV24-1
CATSGGAGPKSSYEQYF
TGTGCCACCAGTGGAGGGGCGGGGCCAAAGAGCTCCTACGAGCAGTACTTC
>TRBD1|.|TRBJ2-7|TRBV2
CASSAFTGGAEQYF
TGTGCCAGCAGTGCCTTTACAGGGGGCGCCGAGCAGTACTTC
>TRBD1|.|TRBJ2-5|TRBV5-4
CASSFPGQRAEETQYF
TGTGCCAGCAGCTTCCCGGGACAGAGGGCAGAAGAGACCCAGTACTTC
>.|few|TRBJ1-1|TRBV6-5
CASSYQQGNTEAFF
TGTGCCAGCAGTTACCAACAGGGGAACACTGAAGCTTTCTTT
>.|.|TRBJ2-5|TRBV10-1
CARYGDCMEETQYF
TGCGCCAGATACGGGGACTGTATGGAAGAGACCCAGTACTTC
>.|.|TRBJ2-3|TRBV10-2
CASSGSLYTDTQYF
TGCGCCAGCAGTGGTTCCTTATACACAGATACGCAGTATTTT
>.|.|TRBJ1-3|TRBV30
CAWKAVDSSGNTIYF
TGTGCCTGGAAGGCAGTCGACAGCTCTGGAAACACCATATATTTT
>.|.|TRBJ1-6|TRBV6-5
CATSGSRGSPLHF
TGTGCCACCTCAGGGTCCCGGGGGTCACCCCTCCACTTT
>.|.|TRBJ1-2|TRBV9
CASSALTGPNYGYTF
TGTGCCAGCAGCGCCCTGACAGGCCCTAACTATGGCTACACCTTC
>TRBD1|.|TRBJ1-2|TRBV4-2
CASSQEPGQVIRGYTF
TGTGCCAGCAGCCAGGAACCGGGACAGGTGATTCGGGGCTACACCTTC
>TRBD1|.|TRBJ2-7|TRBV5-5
CASSRTGGNFNEQYF
TGTGCCAGCAGCCGGACAGGGGGTAATTTCAACGAGCAGTACTTC
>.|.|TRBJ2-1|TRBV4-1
CASSHSTENNEQFF
TGCGCCAGCAGCCATTCTACTGAGAACAATGAGCAGTTCTTC
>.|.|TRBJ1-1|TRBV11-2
CASSPSNTEAFF
TGTGCCAGCAGCCCCTCGAACACTGAAGCTTTCTTT
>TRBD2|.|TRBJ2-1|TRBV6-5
CASRTGGSSYNEQFF
TGTGCCAGCAGAACGGGGGGAAGCTCCTACAATGAGCAGTTCTTC
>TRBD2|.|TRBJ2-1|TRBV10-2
CASSESLAGANNEQFF
TGCGCCAGCAGTGAGTCGCTAGCGGGGGCCAACAATGAGCAGTTCTTC